These 30 T cell receptor beta chains came from one sample sequenced in a study of blood T cell repertoires in COVID-19. Profiling relied on immunoSEQ multiplex PCR, and the TCRdb table lists in-frame clones only, not all of them. The profile shows around 64,000 clones, more than 55% of them singletons. Sequencing was performed on PBMCs or T cells enriched from blood (not recorded which). Receptor source: an older woman who had been exposed to COVID-19.

This sequence joins TRBV19 and TRBJ2-2; 8 nucleotides align to TRBD1. Germline trimming cut 4 bases from V and 4 bases from J; bases unmatched to any gene: 2. CDR1 LNHDA and CDR2 SQIVND come from the germline V gene (reference sequence). The CDR3 extends over 14 amino acids. The CDR3 DNA follows: TGTGCCAGTAGTAAAACAGGGGGCACCGGGGAGCTGTTTTTT. Encoded protein: CASSKTGGTGELFF.

This chain links TRBV14 with TRBJ2-3; D may be TRBD1 (6 bases). The germline gives CDR1 SGHDN, CDR2 FVKESK. The germline V and J ends were trimmed by 6 bases and 7 bases, with 11 bases remaining between them. There are 12 residues in the CDR3. This CDR3 reads CASRPTGHTQYF. For the CDR3, the DNA is TGTGCCAGCAGACCAACAGGGCATACGCAGTATTTT.

In its sample, this clone was seen once. CDR3 sequence reads: CASSLTGERQPQHF. The CDR3 bases are TGCGCCAGCAGCTTAACAGGGGAGCGCCAGCCCCAGCATTTT. The chain uses TRBV5-1 and TRBJ1-5; 7 nucleotides match TRBD1. V lost 2 bases and J lost 7; bases outside the gene matches: 6. The CDR3 has 14 residues. The germline gives CDR1 SGHRS, CDR2 YFSETQ.

This chain's CDR3 is CATSDSLPRLAGDTGELFF. CDR3 DNA sequence: TGTGCCACCAGTGATTCCTTGCCCCGACTAGCGGGGGACACCGGGGAGCTGTTTTTT. The rearrangement links TRBV24-1 to TRBJ2-2; 12 bases are a match to TRBD2. Germline lookup yields CDR1 KGHDR and CDR2 SFDVKD. This CDR3 comprises 19 residues. The ends lost 2 bases at V and 3 bases at J; junction bases unmatched: 9.

This chain joins TRBV9 and TRBJ1-5, with 9 bases identical to TRBD1. Per germline, CDR1 SGDLS and CDR2 YYNGEE. Germline trimming cut 0 bases from V and 4 bases from J; bases unmatched to any gene: 2. This CDR3 is 15 amino acids long. CDR3 DNA: TGTGCCAGCAGCGTAGACGGACAGGGGAATCAGCCCCAGCATTTT. Amino acid sequence: CASSVDGQGNQPQHF.

V and J are TRBV30 and TRBJ1-1; D unclear. The CDR3 has 16 amino acids. Germline V gene data show CDR1 as GTSNPN and CDR2 as SVGIG (reference sequence). V was shortened by 1 base and J by 0 bases, with 15 bases between the two germline ends. CDR3 sequence reads: CAWSESTGFMNTEAFF. The DNA of the CDR3 is TGTGCCTGGAGTGAGTCCACGGGGTTCATGAACACTGAAGCTTTCTTT.

This clone was picked up many times. The V gene is TRBV4-2, the J gene TRBJ2-1, with 7 bases lining up with TRBD2. This CDR3 is built from 13 residues. Unmatched junction bases numbered 0, after V lost 1 base and J lost 6 bases. Germline V gene lookup returns CDR1 LGHNA and CDR2 YNFKEQ. The CDR3 DNA reads as TGTGCCAGCAGCCAAGCGGGGGGCAATGAGCAGTTCTTC. Its translation: CASSQAGGNEQFF.

The CDR3 reads CASSDGGYTF. The CDR3 DNA reads TGTGCCAGCAGTGACGGTGGCTACACCTTC. The chain combines TRBV2 with TRBJ1-2; D is uncertain. Trimming took off 3 bases at V and 7 bases at J, with 3 bases between the two ends. The CDR3 runs to 10 residues. The germline gives CDR1 SNHLY, CDR2 FYNNEI.

The chain couples TRBV9 to TRBJ2-3; D perhaps matches TRBD1 (5 bases). V lost 0 bases to trimming and J lost 5 bases, with 19 bases between them. This CDR3 has 17 amino acids. Per the germline V gene, CDR1 is SGDLS and CDR2 is YYNGEE. The CDR3 sequence is CASSVDLLLGVRDTQYF. DNA for the CDR3: TGTGCCAGCAGCGTAGACCTCCTCCTAGGGGTCCGAGATACGCAGTATTTT.

This rearrangement joins TRBV24-1 to TRBJ1-2, with D tentatively TRBD1 (5 bases). Deletions cut 4 bases from V and 7 bases from J, with 12 bases between. Germline lookup yields CDR1 KGHDR and CDR2 SFDVKD. The length of the CDR3 is 13 residues. The CDR3 bases are TGTGCCACCAGTGACATCAGGGTTTCTGGCTACACCTTC. Protein: CATSDIRVSGYTF.

The genes are TRBV28 and TRBJ1-5, with 10 bases that match TRBD1. J lost 3 bases, V lost 3 bases, and 5 bases had no gene match. CDR1 and CDR2 from the germline V gene are MDHEN and SYDVKM. The CDR3 totals 16 residues. Written as DNA, the CDR3 is TGTGCCAGCAGTTTCCGGGGACAGGGGATCAATCAGCCCCAGCATTTT. Translating it yields CASSFRGQGINQPQHF.

The chain is built from TRBV9 and TRBJ1-3; D possibly corresponds to TRBD1 (6 bases). V lost 7 bases and J 8 bases, leaving 16 bases between the germline ends. The CDR3 has 13 residues. Germline V gene sequence: CDR1 SGDLS, CDR2 YYNGEE. The CDR3 bases are TGTGCCAGCCGGCGGGAGGGGGTGGACACCATATATTTT. Translation gives CASRREGVDTIYF.

This clone was seen only a few times. The chain is built from TRBV28 and TRBJ1-4, with D unclear. V lost 1 base to trimming and J lost 5 bases, with 11 bases between them. The CDR3 totals 15 residues. CDR1 and CDR2 from the germline V gene are MDHEN and SYDVKM. For the CDR3, the DNA is TGTGCCAGCAGTTTATTTCGGTCATTCAATGAAAAACTGTTTTTT. This codes for CASSLFRSFNEKLFF.

The chain uses TRBV28 and TRBJ2-7; 7 positions match TRBD2. The CDR3 sequence is 14 residues long. Germline CDR1 and CDR2: MDHEN and SYDVKM. Germline trimming cut 1 base from V and 4 bases from J; bases unmatched to any gene: 4. CDR3: CASSLSGGFYEQYF. The CDR3 DNA follows: TGTGCCAGCAGTTTATCCGGGGGGTTTTACGAGCAGTACTTC. Filled out from reference TRBV28 and TRBJ2-7, the complete variable domain reads DVKVTQSSRYLVKRTGEKVFLECVQDMDHENMFWYRQDPGLGLRLIYFSYDVKMKEKGDIPEGYSVSREKKERFSLILESASTNQTSMYLCASSLSGGFYEQYFGPGTRLTVT.

The chain employs TRBV11-2 and TRBJ2-1; 8 positions match TRBD2. CDR1 and CDR2 (germline): SGHAT, FQNNGV. Trimming at V came to 5 bases and at J to 8 bases, leaving 11 bases not matched to a gene. The CDR3 runs 15 residues. The CDR3 sequence: CASSREGGHGYEQFF. CDR3 coding DNA: TGTGCCAGCAGCCGGGAGGGCGGCCACGGGTATGAGCAGTTCTTC.

The chain has TRBV7-2 and TRBJ1-5; D gene unclear. V shed 1 base and J shed 0 bases, with 10 bases lying between them. In germline, CDR1 is SGHTA, CDR2 FQGNSA. This CDR3 contains 16 residues. The CDR3: CASSLVRVPSNQPQHF. For the CDR3, the DNA is TGTGCCAGCAGCTTAGTCCGAGTACCTAGCAATCAGCCCCAGCATTTT.

V is TRBV14 and J is TRBJ1-1; D is unresolved. The CDR3 loop spans 12 amino acids. Germline V gives CDR1 SGHDN, CDR2 FVKESK. Trimming removed 8 bases at V and 5 bases at J, with 12 bases between. CDR3 loop: CASGLAVTEAFF. The CDR3 DNA reads as TGTGCCAGCGGACTCGCGGTGACTGAAGCTTTCTTT. Full variable domain (remainder filled in from reference TRBV14 and TRBJ1-1): EAGVTQFPSHSVIEKGQTVTLRCDPISGHDNLYWYRRVMGKEIKFLLHFVKESKQDESGMPNNRFLAERTGGTYSTLKVQPAELEDSGVYFCASGLAVTEAFFGQGTRLTVV.

The gene calls are TRBV5-1 and TRBJ2-5, with TRBD1 identical over 7 bases. The ends lost 4 bases at V and 2 bases at J; junction bases unmatched: 2. CDR1 SGHRS and CDR2 YFSETQ come from the germline V gene. This CDR3 has 13 amino acids. The DNA for the CDR3 is TGCGCCAGCAGCGCCAGGGGGCAAGAGACCCAGTACTTC. Its translation is CASSARGQETQYF.

V and J are TRBV5-3 and TRBJ1-2; 10 bases are shared with TRBD1. TRBV5-3 qualifies as an ORF whose function is uncertain. CDR3 length: 18 residues. The V segment lost 4 bases and the J segment 5 bases; nucleotides outside the gene matches: 17. CDR3 bases: TGTGCCAGAAGCGTGCTGCCGGGACAGGGGACCCCAATTTATGGCTACACCTTC. Protein: CARSVLPGQGTPIYGYTF.

This clone was seen once. The chain carries TRBV4-2 and TRBJ2-7; D perhaps matches TRBD1 (5 bases). Germline V gives CDR1 LGHNA, CDR2 YNFKEQ. The CDR3 spans 14 residues. V dropped 1 base and J dropped 6 bases, with 13 bases sitting between them. The CDR3 nucleotides are TGTGCCAGCAGCCAAGCAAAGGGGCTCGGCGAGCAGTACTTC. Translation gives CASSQAKGLGEQYF.

The V and J genes are TRBV5-1 and TRBJ1-2; 7 bases are a match to TRBD1. The CDR3 loop spans 16 amino acids. CDR1 and CDR2 (germline): SGHRS, YFSETQ. The J segment lost 6 bases and the V segment lost 0 bases, leaving 11 bases of the junction unmatched. CDR3 bases: TGCGCCAGCAGCTTGGTTTACCCCACAGGGGCGAATGGCTACACCTTC. Its translation: CASSLVYPTGANGYTF.

The J gene is TRBJ1-2, the V gene TRBV28; 7 nucleotides agree with TRBD1. CDR1 is MDHEN, CDR2 SYDVKM, per germline. CDR3 length: 15 amino acids. Trimming at V came to 5 bases and at J to 7 bases, leaving 13 bases not matched to a gene. CDR3: CASSTPDRPSGGYTF. CDR3 nucleotides: TGTGCCAGCAGTACGCCGGACAGGCCCTCTGGTGGCTACACCTTC.

The chain carries TRBV12-3 or TRBV12-4 and TRBJ1-3; D call uncertain. The CDR3 spans 11 residues. V was clipped by 9 bases and J by 3 bases, with 6 bases between them. CDR3 in amino acids: CASSSGNTIYF. CDR3 nucleotides: TGTGCCAGTAGCAGTGGAAACACCATATATTTT.

The chain joins TRBV15 to TRBJ1-4; TRBD1 is a possible D gene (5 bases). Germline CDR1 reads LNHNV; CDR2 reads YYDKDF (reference sequence). Trimming shortened V by 0 bases and J by 8 bases, and 13 bases separated the two germline ends. The CDR3 has 15 amino acids. This chain's CDR3 is CATSRDGAGSEKLFF. The CDR3 region has the DNA TGTGCCACCAGCAGAGATGGGGCGGGGAGCGAAAAACTGTTTTTT.

This sequence joins TRBV27 and TRBJ2-5; 13 bases fit TRBD2. Germline V gene sequence: CDR1 MNHEY, CDR2 SMNVEV (reference sequence). This CDR3 spans 18 amino acids. V lost 5 bases to trimming and J lost 1 base; unmatched junction nucleotides: 10. The DNA of the CDR3 is TGTGCCAGCAGTACCTCGGGACTAGCGGGAACCCCCCAAGAGACCCAGTACTTC. Amino acid sequence: CASSTSGLAGTPQETQYF.

The V gene is TRBV6-5, the J gene TRBJ2-7; 10 nucleotides line up with TRBD1. The J segment lost 6 bases and the V segment lost 6 bases, leaving 8 bases of the junction unmatched. This CDR3 has 14 residues. Looked up from germline, CDR1 is MNHEY and CDR2 is SVGAGI. The CDR3 DNA is TGTGCCAGCAGGGTGGACAGGGGGTTACTCGAGCAGTACTTC. Translation: CASRVDRGLLEQYF.

This rearrangement joins TRBV7-9 to TRBJ2-2, with 10 positions matching TRBD1. The germline CDR1 and CDR2 sequences are SEHNR and FQNEAQ (reference sequence). The CDR3 runs 18 residues. The junction had 14 bases not matched to a gene; V was cut back by 5 bases and J by 5 bases. The CDR3 region has the DNA TGTGCCAGCAGCCCGATAACGACAGGGGGCAGGAGGACCGGGGAGCTGTTTTTT. It specifies CASSPITTGGRRTGELFF.

This clone was counted only a few times. The chain carries TRBV15 and TRBJ2-1; 7 bases line up with TRBD1. This CDR3 is built from 16 residues. V dropped 0 bases and J dropped 4; count of bases not matched to a gene: 6. Germline CDR1 is LNHNV and CDR2 is YYDKDF (reference sequence). CDR3 in DNA: TGTGCCACCAGCAGAGATGTAGGGGGCAGGTACAATGAGCAGTTCTTC. Translating it yields CATSRDVGGRYNEQFF.

This clone was counted a few times. The genes are TRBV7-6 and TRBJ2-1; 7 bases agree with TRBD1. V lost 5 bases, J lost 9 bases, and 1 base stayed unmatched. The CDR3 sequence is 11 residues long. Germline V lookup: CDR1 SGHVS, CDR2 FNYEAQ. The CDR3 bases are TGTGCCAGCAGCCAGGGGGTTGAGCAGTTCTTC. It yields the protein CASSQGVEQFF.

The rearrangement uses TRBV29-1 and TRBJ1-3; D is ambiguous. Trimming took off 6 bases at V and 1 base at J, with 13 bases between the two ends. The CDR3 is made up of 14 amino acids. Germline lookup yields CDR1 SQVTM and CDR2 ANQGSEA. CDR3 protein: CSVRKGASGNTIYF. DNA for the CDR3: TGCAGCGTGCGGAAGGGAGCGTCTGGAAACACCATATATTTT.